The 29 T cell receptor beta chains given below trace back to one sample, sequenced in a study of identical twins listed by TCRdb under 2016. Preparation of the library involved 5' RACE. The reads were generated on an Illumina HiSeq 2000. Starting from the raw public reads, TCRdb applied fastp trimming at Q25, assembled clones with MiXCR and retained in-frame beta chains. Here each entry gathers all rows of one CDR3 protein and keeps the most common genes and DNA. The sample yields a few hundred thousand distinct CDR3 sequences; approximately 14% were counted once. The top ten constitute about 1% of the sample. These data were likewise used in another study, on yellow fever vaccine responses in identical twins.

Input material: CD4+ T cells sorted from blood. Receptors originate from a woman younger than 35 in good health.

The chain couples TRBV20-1 to TRBJ1-4; possibly TRBD1 for D (5 bases). Germline V gives CDR1 DFQATT, CDR2 SNEGSKA (reference sequence). The CDR3 length is 14 residues. Trimming cost V 6 bases and J 8 bases, with 19 bases left between them. The CDR3 protein is CSAPPIGRGEKLFF. For the CDR3, the DNA is TGCAGTGCGCCGCCGATAGGAAGGGGCGAAAAACTGTTTTTT.

The sample holds a few counts of this clonotype. This chain uses TRBV3-1 with TRBJ1-2; D is unclear. The CDR3 length is 15 residues. The V and J ends lost 3 bases and 6 bases respectively, with 17 bases between them. Germline V gives CDR1 LGHDT, CDR2 YNNKEL (reference sequence). The CDR3 is CASSHLKWEDDGYTF. In DNA form, the CDR3 reads TGTGCCAGCAGCCATTTGAAATGGGAAGATGATGGCTACACCTTC. Drawing the rest from reference TRBV3-1 and TRBJ1-2, the complete variable domain is DTAVSQTPKYLVTQMGNDKSIKCEQNLGHDTMYWYKQDSKKFLKIMFSYNNKELIINETVPNRFSPKSPDKAHLNLHINSLELGDSAVYFCASSHLKWEDDGYTFGSGTRLTVV.

The CDR3, as DNA: TGTGCCAGCGGCTTTTTGGGGGGGTACTCCTACGAGCAGTACTTC. It translates to CASGFLGGYSYEQYF. This chain uses TRBV3-1 with TRBJ2-7, with 7 positions matching TRBD2. The junction had 10 bases not matched to a gene; V was cut back by 8 bases and J by 0 bases. In germline, CDR1 is LGHDT, CDR2 YNNKEL (reference sequence). The CDR3 has 15 residues.

This clonotype appeared a few times. This sequence joins TRBV6-2 or TRBV6-3 and TRBJ2-2; no reliable D call. In germline, CDR1 is MNHEY, CDR2 SVGEGT. The CDR3 is 13 residues long. V lost 1 base and J lost 6, with 6 bases in between. Here the CDR3 DNA reads TGTGCCAGCAGTTACTATCAACCCGGGGAGCTGTTTTTT. Translation: CASSYYQPGELFF.

V gene TRBV19 combines with J gene TRBJ2-5; D unresolved. The germline V gene encodes CDR1 LNHDA and CDR2 SQIVND (reference sequence). The CDR3 length is 11 residues. The V gene lost 2 bases and the J gene lost 5 bases, with 3 bases spanning the gap. CDR3 sequence (DNA): TGTGCCAGTAGTATAAAGGAGACCCAGTACTTC. It specifies CASSIKETQYF.

Only a few counts were recorded for this clonotype. This chain uses TRBV2 with TRBJ2-7; possible D gene TRBD1, 5 bases. The CDR3 is 12 amino acids. Trimming pared 7 bases from V and 3 bases from J, leaving 10 bases between. Germline CDR1 is SNHLY and CDR2 is FYNNEI. Here the CDR3 reads CASTLGLYEQYF. In nucleotides, the CDR3 is TGTGCCAGCACCCTGGGGCTCTACGAGCAGTACTTC.

The chain combines TRBV7-2 with TRBJ2-1; 10 bases map to TRBD2. There are 16 residues in the CDR3. Per the germline V gene, CDR1 is SGHTA and CDR2 is FQGNSA. The ends lost 0 bases at V and 7 bases at J; junction bases unmatched: 6. CDR3: CASSLASSGRVNEQFF. In DNA, the CDR3 is TGTGCCAGCAGCTTAGCGTCTAGCGGGAGAGTTAATGAGCAGTTCTTC.

This chain connects TRBV12-3 or TRBV12-4 to TRBJ2-3; TRBD2 agrees at 8 bases. The junction had 21 bases not matched to a gene; V was cut back by 11 bases and J by 2 bases. The length of the CDR3 is 18 residues. CDR3 in DNA: TGTGCCTGCTGTTCCCGACCCTGGACTAGCCGATTCACAGATACGCAGTATTTT. It codes for CACCSRPWTSRFTDTQYF.

The gene calls are TRBV11-3 and TRBJ2-1, with TRBD2 identical over 14 bases. The V gene end was trimmed by 5 bases and the J gene end by 8 bases; junction bases not matched to a gene: 11. Germline assignment: CDR1 SGHNT and CDR2 YENEEA. This CDR3 is built from 17 residues. The CDR3 spells CASSPGTSGSGMDEQFF. For the CDR3, the DNA is TGTGCCAGCAGCCCCGGGACTAGCGGGAGTGGGATGGATGAGCAGTTCTTC.

This clonotype was observed at least ten times. This chain connects TRBV3-1 to TRBJ2-1, with TRBD1 matching 10 bases. Trimming took 6 bases from V and 7 from J; bases not matched to a gene: 9. This CDR3 is 15 amino acids long. The germline V gene encodes CDR1 LGHDT and CDR2 YNNKEL (reference sequence). The CDR3 is CASSRLGQGGNEQFF. CDR3 sequence (DNA): TGTGCCAGCAGTCGACTTGGACAGGGGGGTAATGAGCAGTTCTTC.

This CDR3 reads CASNGGGYYNEQFF. CDR3 DNA: TGTGCCAGCAATGGTGGGGGGTACTACAATGAGCAGTTCTTC. V is TRBV28 and J is TRBJ2-1, with D maybe TRBD2 (6 bases). CDR3 length equals 14 residues. The ends were cut back, 7 bases at V and 3 bases at J, with 13 bases in the middle. From germline, CDR1 is MDHEN and CDR2 SYDVKM. The complete variable domain, with remaining parts taken from reference TRBV28 and TRBJ2-1, reads DVKVTQSSRYLVKRTGEKVFLECVQDMDHENMFWYRQDPGLGLRLIYFSYDVKMKEKGDIPEGYSVSREKKERFSLILESASTNQTSMYLCASNGGGYYNEQFFGPGTRLTVL.

This clonotype was seen a few times. CDR3 nucleotides: TGCAGTGCTCCCCGGTTTGGGAGCTACGAGCAGTACTTC. Amino acids: CSAPRFGSYEQYF. The chain joins TRBV20-1 to TRBJ2-7; D is perhaps TRBD2 (5 bases). This CDR3 is 13 amino acids long. V was cut by 5 bases and J by 3 bases, with 14 bases left in between. Germline V lookup: CDR1 DFQATT, CDR2 SNEGSKA (reference sequence).

V and J are TRBV11-2 and TRBJ2-3; TRBD2 agrees at 7 bases. The CDR3 has 15 residues. Germline V gene lookup returns CDR1 SGHAT and CDR2 FQNNGV. V gave up 2 bases and J gave up 1 base; unmatched junction bases: 3. The CDR3 DNA follows: TGTGCCAGCAGCTTATCCACTAGCGGCACAGATACGCAGTATTTT. Translation: CASSLSTSGTDTQYF. Combining the CDR3 with reference TRBV11-2 and TRBJ2-3 gives the whole variable domain EAGVAQSPRYKIIEKRQSVAFWCNPISGHATLYWYQQILGQGPKLLIQFQNNGVVDDSQLPKDRFSAERLKGVDSTLKIQPAKLEDSAVYLCASSLSTSGTDTQYFGPGTRLTVL.

The rearrangement links TRBV3-1 to TRBJ2-1; 16 nucleotides align to TRBD2. Germline V lookup: CDR1 LGHDT, CDR2 YNNKEL (reference sequence). This CDR3 region has 17 residues. V was pared by 1 base and J by 9 bases, with 6 bases of the junction left unmatched. The CDR3, as DNA: TGTGCCAGCAGCCAAGCGGGACTAGCGGGAGGGCGGAGTGAGCAGTTCTTC. Its translation is CASSQAGLAGGRSEQFF.

The gene calls are TRBV7-6 and TRBJ2-5, with D possibly being TRBD1 (7 bases). Trimming shortened V by 0 bases and J by 7 bases, and 18 bases separated the two germline ends. This CDR3 is 16 amino acids long. CDR1 and CDR2 from the germline V gene are SGHVS and FNYEAQ. CDR3 residues: CASSLATGTPSGTQYF. The CDR3, as DNA: TGTGCCAGCAGCTTAGCGACAGGGACTCCCTCGGGGACCCAGTACTTC.

This clonotype was seen a few times. The V gene is TRBV20-1, the J gene TRBJ1-2; D is possibly TRBD1 (5 bases). The length of the CDR3 is 12 residues. Germline assignment: CDR1 DFQATT and CDR2 SNEGSKA (reference sequence). Trimming took off 5 bases at V and 7 bases at J, with 14 bases between the two ends. The CDR3 nucleotides are TGCAGTGCTCTCGGCAGGGTCCCTGGCTACACCTTC. It codes for CSALGRVPGYTF.

This clonotype was counted between two and nine times. The gene calls are TRBV7-9 and TRBJ2-1; 10 bases agree with TRBD2. J was trimmed by 3 bases and V by 3 bases; bases with no gene match: 5. Looked up from germline, CDR1 is SEHNR and CDR2 is FQNEAQ (reference sequence). The CDR3 is made up of 16 amino acids. In DNA form, the CDR3 reads TGTGCCAGCAGCTTCCGGACTAGCGGCAGCTACAATGAGCAGTTCTTC. Protein sequence: CASSFRTSGSYNEQFF.

The chain recombines TRBV12-3 or TRBV12-4 with TRBJ1-1, with D tentatively TRBD1 (6 bases). This CDR3 is 16 amino acids long. V gave up 2 bases and J gave up 0 bases, with 13 bases separating them. The CDR3 loop reads CASSLRPGALNTEAFF. CDR3 bases: TGTGCCAGCAGTTTACGCCCAGGGGCGCTGAACACTGAAGCTTTCTTT.

This clonotype turned up a few times. This sequence joins TRBV3-1 and TRBJ2-1, with a weak D call TRBD2 (7 bases). The germline V and J ends were trimmed by 4 bases and 8 bases, with 18 bases remaining between them. Germline V gene sequence: CDR1 LGHDT, CDR2 YNNKEL (reference sequence). This CDR3 region has 15 residues. This CDR3 reads CASSPAGARYHEQFF. The CDR3 DNA follows: TGTGCCAGCAGCCCTGCGGGGGCGCGGTATCATGAGCAGTTCTTC.

This clonotype occurred a few times. This sequence joins TRBV27 and TRBJ2-7; maybe TRBD2 (7 bases). This CDR3 spans 16 amino acids. Trimming took 6 bases from V and 0 from J, leaving 18 bases between them. Germline CDR1 is MNHEY and CDR2 is SMNVEV (reference sequence). CDR3 protein: CASSHWGRGTSYEQYF. For the CDR3, the DNA is TGTGCCAGCAGCCACTGGGGGAGGGGGACCTCCTACGAGCAGTACTTC.

CDR3 nucleotide sequence: TGTGCCAGCAGCGGGTCCGGGGGCTACGAGCAGTACTTC. Amino acids: CASSGSGGYEQYF. This chain connects TRBV5-5 to TRBJ2-7; tentatively, D is TRBD2 (6 bases). Trimming shortened V by 4 bases and J by 3 bases, and 11 bases separated the two germline ends. Germline V CDR1 and CDR2: SGHKS, YYEKEE (reference sequence). The CDR3 contains 13 residues.

The rearrangement uses TRBV7-6 and TRBJ2-1, with 10 bases lining up with TRBD2. The CDR3 is made up of 16 amino acids. Germline-derived CDR1 and CDR2 are SGHVS and FNYEAQ. The V segment lost 3 bases and the J segment 7 bases; nucleotides outside the gene matches: 9. CDR3 DNA: TGTGCCAGCAGCTTTAGAGCGGGGGGGACACTGAATGAGCAGTTCTTC. As protein: CASSFRAGGTLNEQFF.

This clonotype has a count of ten or more. The V gene is TRBV5-1, the J gene TRBJ2-5; 9 bases match TRBD1. The length of the CDR3 is 18 residues. The ends lost 4 bases at V and 1 base at J; junction bases unmatched: 14. CDR1 and CDR2 (germline): SGHRS, YFSETQ. Here the CDR3 DNA reads TGCGCCAGCAGCCAGGGACAGGGAGTCGGGATATTCCAAGAGACCCAGTACTTC. This encodes CASSQGQGVGIFQETQYF.

This clonotype has a handful of counts. The chain uses TRBV6-2 or TRBV6-3 and TRBJ2-5, with D possibly TRBD1 on 5 matching bases. Germline lookup yields CDR1 MNHEY and CDR2 SVGEGT. This CDR3 spans 15 amino acids. V was pared by 5 bases and J by 2 bases, with 15 bases between. The CDR3 DNA follows: TGTGCCAGCAGTCCCAAGCAGGGTCGACAAGAGACCCAGTACTTC. Translated: CASSPKQGRQETQYF.

This clonotype was recorded once. The chain employs TRBV13 and TRBJ2-1; the D call may be TRBD1 or TRBD2 (5 bases each). The CDR3 sequence is 16 residues long. Germline V gene data show CDR1 as PRHDT and CDR2 as FYEKMQ (reference sequence). The ends were cut back, 5 bases at V and 5 bases at J, with 19 bases in the middle. For the CDR3, the DNA is TGTGCCAGCAGCACACTCCCGGGACCCCCGGACAATGAGCAGTTCTTC. Amino acid sequence: CASSTLPGPPDNEQFF.

The chain couples TRBV6-5 to TRBJ2-7; D unclear. Trimming removed 2 bases from V and 2 bases from J, with 10 bases in between. Germline values: CDR1 MNHEY, CDR2 SVGAGI. The CDR3 is made up of 14 amino acids. The CDR3 DNA sequence: TGTGCCAGCAGTTACACCCAGGTTCCCTACGAGCAGTACTTC. This codes for CASSYTQVPYEQYF.

A few counts support this clonotype. The chain uses TRBV5-1 and TRBJ2-1; no reliable D call. Trimming removed 0 bases at V and 1 base at J, with 5 bases between. CDR3 size: 14 residues. CDR1 SGHRS and CDR2 YFSETQ come from the germline V gene. The DNA of the CDR3 is TGCGCCAGCAGCTTGGGATGGTCCTACAATGAGCAGTTCTTC. Translated: CASSLGWSYNEQFF.

The V call is TRBV7-9, the J call TRBJ2-2, with 7 bases aligning to TRBD1. The germline V gene encodes CDR1 SEHNR and CDR2 FQNEAQ (reference sequence). The junction had 3 bases not matched to a gene; V was cut back by 2 bases and J by 6 bases. CDR3 size: 14 residues. CDR3 sequence (DNA): TGTGCCAGCAGCTTACAGGGGGATTCCGGGGAGCTGTTTTTT. Residues: CASSLQGDSGELFF.

The rearrangement uses TRBV30 and TRBJ1-4; 7 bases match TRBD1. Unmatched junction bases numbered 10, after V lost 3 bases and J lost 0 bases. CDR3 length: 17 amino acids. CDR1 is GTSNPN, CDR2 SVGIG, per germline (reference sequence). The CDR3 coding sequence is TGTGCCTGGAGCCGGGGACAGACTTTTCCAACTAATGAAAAACTGTTTTTT. Translating it yields CAWSRGQTFPTNEKLFF.